This T cell receptor beta chain was retrieved from a study of T cells after posttransplantation cyclophosphamide. Findings of the study overall: TRB overlap between skin or GI tissue T cells and blood was limited.

As concerns this clone: What it binds is unknown. The junction does not match germline at one end; this may be a read error.

The related graft donor's blood sample was taken on the day of bone marrow donation. There are 15 residues in the CDR3. From germline, CDR1 is SGHNT and CDR2 YYREEE (reference sequence). Here immunoSEQ multiplex PCR was the method, and the copy in TCRdb shows in-frame clones only, minus some. The sample records about 18,000 clones, roughly 85% being singletons. This rearrangement joins TRBV5-4 to TRBJ1-5; maybe TRBD1 (5 bases). Sequenced input: memory CD4+ T cells sorted from blood. This TCR was sampled from a man aged 25 to 45 in good health and a related stem cell transplant donor. CDR3 protein: CASSQEAGSYQPQHF. CDR3 nucleotide sequence: TGCGCCAGCAGCCAAGAGGCAGGGTCCTATCAGCCCCAGCATTTT.